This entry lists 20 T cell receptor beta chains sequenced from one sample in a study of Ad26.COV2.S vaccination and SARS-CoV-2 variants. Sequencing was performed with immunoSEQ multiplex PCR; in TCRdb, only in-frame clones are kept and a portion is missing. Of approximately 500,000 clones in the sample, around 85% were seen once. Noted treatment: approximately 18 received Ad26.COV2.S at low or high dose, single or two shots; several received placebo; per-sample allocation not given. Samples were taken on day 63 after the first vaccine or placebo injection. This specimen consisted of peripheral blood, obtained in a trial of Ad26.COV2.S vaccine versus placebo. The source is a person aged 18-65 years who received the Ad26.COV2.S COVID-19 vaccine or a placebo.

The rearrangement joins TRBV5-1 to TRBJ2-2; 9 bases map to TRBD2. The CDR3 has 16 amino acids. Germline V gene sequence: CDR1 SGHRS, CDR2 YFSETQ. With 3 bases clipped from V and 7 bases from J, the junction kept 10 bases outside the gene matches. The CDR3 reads CASSSAAGGGDGELFF. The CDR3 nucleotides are TGCGCCAGCAGCTCGGCCGCGGGAGGGGGGGACGGGGAGCTGTTTTTT.

CDR3 residues: CASSQDRVNNEQFF. The CDR3 coding sequence is TGTGCCAGCAGCCAGGACAGGGTTAACAATGAGCAGTTCTTC. V gene TRBV3-1 (or the pseudogene TRBV3-2) combines with J gene TRBJ2-1; TRBD1 matches at 8 bases. Per the germline V gene, CDR1 is LGHDT and CDR2 is YNNKEL (reference sequence). CDR3 length: 14 residues. Losses at the gene ends were 3 bases for V and 5 bases for J; bases not matched to a gene: 3.

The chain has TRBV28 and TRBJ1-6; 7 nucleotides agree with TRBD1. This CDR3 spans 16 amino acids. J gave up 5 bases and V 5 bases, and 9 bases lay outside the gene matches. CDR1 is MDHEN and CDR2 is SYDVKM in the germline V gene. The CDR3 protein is CASSLRQGLDNSPLHF. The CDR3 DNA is TGTGCCAGCAGTCTTCGACAGGGTCTGGATAATTCACCCCTCCACTTT.

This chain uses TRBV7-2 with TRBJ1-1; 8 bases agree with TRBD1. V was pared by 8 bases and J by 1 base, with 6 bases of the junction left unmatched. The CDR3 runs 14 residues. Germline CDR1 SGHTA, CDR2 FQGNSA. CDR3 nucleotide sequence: TGTGCCAGCGACAGGGGCCCTGGGAACACTGAAGCTTTCTTT. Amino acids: CASDRGPGNTEAFF.

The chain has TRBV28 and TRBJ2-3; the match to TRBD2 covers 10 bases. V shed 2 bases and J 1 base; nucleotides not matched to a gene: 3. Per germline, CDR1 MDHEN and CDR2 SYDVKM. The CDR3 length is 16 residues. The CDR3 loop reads CASSLGTSARTDTQYF. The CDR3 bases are TGTGCCAGCAGTTTAGGGACTAGCGCCCGCACAGATACGCAGTATTTT.

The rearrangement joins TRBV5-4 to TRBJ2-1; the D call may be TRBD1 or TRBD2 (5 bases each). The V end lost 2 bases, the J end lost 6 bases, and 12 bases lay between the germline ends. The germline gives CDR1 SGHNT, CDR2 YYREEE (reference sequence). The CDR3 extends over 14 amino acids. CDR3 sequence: CASSLSGTTNEQFF. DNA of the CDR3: TGTGCCAGCAGCTTATCCGGGACCACCAATGAGCAGTTCTTC. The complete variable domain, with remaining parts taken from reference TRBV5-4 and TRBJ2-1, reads ETGVTQSPTHLIKTRGQQVTLRCSSQSGHNTVSWYQQALGQGPQFIFQYYREEENGRGNFPPRFSGLQFPNYSSELNVNALELDDSALYLCASSLSGTTNEQFFGPGTRLTVL.

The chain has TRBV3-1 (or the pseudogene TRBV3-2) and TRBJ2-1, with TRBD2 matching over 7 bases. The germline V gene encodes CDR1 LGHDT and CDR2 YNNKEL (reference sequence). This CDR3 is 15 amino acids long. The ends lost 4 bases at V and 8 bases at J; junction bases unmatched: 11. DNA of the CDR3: TGTGCCAGCAGCCCGCTCGGGACTACCCGGGATGAGCAGTTCTTC. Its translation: CASSPLGTTRDEQFF.

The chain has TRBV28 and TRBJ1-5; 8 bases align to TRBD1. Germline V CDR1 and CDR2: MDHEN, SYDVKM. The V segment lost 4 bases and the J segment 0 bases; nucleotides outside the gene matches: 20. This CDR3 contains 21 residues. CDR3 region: CASSSPGQGLPPSISNQPQHF. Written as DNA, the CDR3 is TGTGCCAGCAGTTCCCCCGGACAGGGCCTCCCCCCTTCTATTAGCAATCAGCCCCAGCATTTT.

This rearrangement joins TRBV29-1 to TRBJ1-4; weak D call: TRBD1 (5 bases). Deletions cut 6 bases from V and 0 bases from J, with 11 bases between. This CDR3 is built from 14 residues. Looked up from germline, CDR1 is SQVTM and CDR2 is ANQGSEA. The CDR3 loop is CSVGWGATNEKLFF. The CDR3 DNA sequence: TGCAGCGTCGGGTGGGGGGCAACTAATGAAAAACTGTTTTTT. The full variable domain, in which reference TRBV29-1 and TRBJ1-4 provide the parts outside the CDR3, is SAVISQKPSRDICQRGTSLTIQCQVDSQVTMMFWYRQQPGQSLTLIATANQGSEATYESGFVIDKFPISRPNLTFSTLTVSNMSPEDSSIYLCSVGWGATNEKLFFGSGTQLSVL.

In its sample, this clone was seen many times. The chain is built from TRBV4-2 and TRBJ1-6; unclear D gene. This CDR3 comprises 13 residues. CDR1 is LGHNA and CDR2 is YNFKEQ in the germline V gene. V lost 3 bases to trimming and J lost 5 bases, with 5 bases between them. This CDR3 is CASSQVDNSPLHF. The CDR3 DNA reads TGTGCCAGCAGCCAGGTCGATAATTCACCCCTCCACTTT.

CDR3 region: CAWSPGVGYTF. CDR3 sequence (DNA): TGTGCCTGGAGCCCAGGGGTCGGCTACACCTTC. J is TRBJ1-2 and V is TRBV30; tentative D call: TRBD1 (6 bases). This CDR3 comprises 11 residues. V shed 3 bases and J shed 8 bases, with 10 bases lying between them. Germline-derived CDR1 and CDR2 are GTSNPN and SVGIG (reference sequence). The entire variable domain, with the rest obtained from reference TRBV30 and TRBJ1-2, is as follows: SQTIHQWPATLVQPVGSPLSLECTVEGTSNPNLYWYRQAAGRGLQLLFYSVGIGQISSEVPQNLSASRPQDRQFILSSKKLLLSDSGFYLCAWSPGVGYTFGSGTRLTVV.

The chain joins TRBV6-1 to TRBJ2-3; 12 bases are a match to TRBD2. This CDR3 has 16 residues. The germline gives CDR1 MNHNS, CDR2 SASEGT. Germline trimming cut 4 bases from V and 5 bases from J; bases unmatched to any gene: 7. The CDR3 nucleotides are TGTGCCAGCAGTGGGCGACTAGCGGGAGTGGGAGATACGCAGTATTTT. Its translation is CASSGRLAGVGDTQYF.

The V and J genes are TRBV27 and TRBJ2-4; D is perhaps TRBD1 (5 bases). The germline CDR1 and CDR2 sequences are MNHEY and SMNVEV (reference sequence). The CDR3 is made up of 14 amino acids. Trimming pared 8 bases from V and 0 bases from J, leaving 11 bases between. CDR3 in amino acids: CASSQGLAKNIQYF. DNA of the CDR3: TGTGCCAGCTCCCAGGGCTTAGCCAAAAACATTCAGTACTTC.

CDR3 nucleotide sequence: TGCGCCAGCAGCCAAGCCAGGGGAACCTACGAGCAGTACTTC. Translated, it gives CASSQARGTYEQYF. The chain is built from TRBV4-3 and TRBJ2-7; D is possibly TRBD1 (6 bases). Germline CDR1 reads LGHNA; CDR2 reads YSLEER. The CDR3 sequence is 14 residues long. V lost 1 base and J 2 bases, leaving 9 bases between the germline ends.

CDR3 DNA: TGTGCCAGCAGTTCTACAACTAATGAAAAACTGTTTTTT. This codes for CASSSTTNEKLFF. The rearrangement links TRBV5-6 to TRBJ1-4; D unclear. Germline CDR1 SGHDT, CDR2 YYEEEE. The CDR3 spans 13 residues. V was trimmed by 5 bases and J by 0 bases, leaving 5 bases between them.

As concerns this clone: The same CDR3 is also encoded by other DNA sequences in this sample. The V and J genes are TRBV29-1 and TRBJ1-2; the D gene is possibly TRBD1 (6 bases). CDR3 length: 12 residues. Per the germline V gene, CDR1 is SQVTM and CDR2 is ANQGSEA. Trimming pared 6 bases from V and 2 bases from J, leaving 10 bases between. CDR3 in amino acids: CSVATGNYGYTF. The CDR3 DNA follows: TGCAGCGTGGCTACAGGGAACTATGGCTACACCTTC.

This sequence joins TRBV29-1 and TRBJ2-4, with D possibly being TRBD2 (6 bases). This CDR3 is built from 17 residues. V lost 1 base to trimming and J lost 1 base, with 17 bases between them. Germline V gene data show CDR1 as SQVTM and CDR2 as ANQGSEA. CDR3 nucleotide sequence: TGCAGCGTTGAAGGGGGCGCGGGAAGTCCGGCCAAAAACATTCAGTACTTC. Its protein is CSVEGGAGSPAKNIQYF.

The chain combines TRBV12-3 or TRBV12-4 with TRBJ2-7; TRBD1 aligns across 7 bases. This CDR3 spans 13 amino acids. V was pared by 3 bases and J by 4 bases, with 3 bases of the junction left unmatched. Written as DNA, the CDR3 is TGTGCCAGCAGTTTGACAGGGCAGTACGAGCAGTACTTC. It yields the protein CASSLTGQYEQYF.

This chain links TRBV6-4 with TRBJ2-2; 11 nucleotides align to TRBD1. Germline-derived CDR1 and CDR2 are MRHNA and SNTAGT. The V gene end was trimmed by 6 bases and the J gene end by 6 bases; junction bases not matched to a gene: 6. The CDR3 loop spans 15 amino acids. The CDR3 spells CASRTGQGASGELFF. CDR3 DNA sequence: TGTGCCAGCAGGACAGGACAGGGGGCCTCCGGGGAGCTGTTTTTT.

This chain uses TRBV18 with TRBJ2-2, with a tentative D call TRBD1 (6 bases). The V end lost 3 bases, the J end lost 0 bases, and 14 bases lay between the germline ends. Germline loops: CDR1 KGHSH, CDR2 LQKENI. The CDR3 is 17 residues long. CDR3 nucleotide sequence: TGTGCCAGCTCACCTTTTCCGGGACAAACGAACACCGGGGAGCTGTTTTTT. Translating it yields CASSPFPGQTNTGELFF.